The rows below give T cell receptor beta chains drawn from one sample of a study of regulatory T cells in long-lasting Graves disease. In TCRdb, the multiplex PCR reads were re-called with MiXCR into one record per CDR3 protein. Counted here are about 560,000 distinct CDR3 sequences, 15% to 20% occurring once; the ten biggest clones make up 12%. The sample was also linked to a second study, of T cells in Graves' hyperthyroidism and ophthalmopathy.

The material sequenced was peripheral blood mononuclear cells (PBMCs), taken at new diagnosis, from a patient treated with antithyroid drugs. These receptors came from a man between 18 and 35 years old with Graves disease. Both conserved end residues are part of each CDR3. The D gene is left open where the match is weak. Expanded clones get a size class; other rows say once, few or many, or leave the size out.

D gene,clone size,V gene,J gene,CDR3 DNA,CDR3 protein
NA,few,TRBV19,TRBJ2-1,TGTGCCAGTAGTTTCGCCAGCTACAATGAGCAGTTCTTC,CASSFASYNEQFF
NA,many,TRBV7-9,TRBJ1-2,TGTGCCAGCAGCTCAACGGGGATCTATGGCTACACCTTC,CASSSTGIYGYTF
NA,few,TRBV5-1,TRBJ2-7,TGCGCCAGCAGCTTGACCGGACAGCTGAGCTACGAGCAGTACTTC,CASSLTGQLSYEQYF
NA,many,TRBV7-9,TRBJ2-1,TGTGCCAGCAGCTTGGGCGGGACCACCTACAATGAGCAGTTCTTC,CASSLGGTTYNEQFF
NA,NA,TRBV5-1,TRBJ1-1,TGTGCCAGCAGCTTATCAGGGTTCACTGAAGCTTTCTTT,CASSLSGFTEAFF
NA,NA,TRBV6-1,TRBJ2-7,TGTGCCAGCAGAACAAGACTAGGCGACGAGCAGTACTTC,CASRTRLGDEQYF
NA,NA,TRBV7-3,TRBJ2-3,TGTGCCAGCAGCTCACTAGGTTCTGGCTCAGATACGCAGTATTTT,CASSSLGSGSDTQYF
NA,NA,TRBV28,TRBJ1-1,TGTGCCCGCAGGGAACTCAGGGGGAACACTGAAGCTTTCTTT,CARRELRGNTEAFF
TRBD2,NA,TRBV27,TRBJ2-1,TGTGCCAGCAGTATTGGACTAGCGGGAAGGGATGAGCAGTTCTTC,CASSIGLAGRDEQFF
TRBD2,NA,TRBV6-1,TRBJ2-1,TGTGCCAGCACCGGACTAGCCCCAAATGATGAGCAGTTCTTC,CASTGLAPNDEQFF
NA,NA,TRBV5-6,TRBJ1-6,TGTGCCAGCAGCTTTTCCGACTCAGGGAATTCACCCCTCCACTTT,CASSFSDSGNSPLHF
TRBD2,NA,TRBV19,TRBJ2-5,TGTGCCAGTAGTATACGGCGGGAGCTGGAGACCCAGTACTTC,CASSIRRELETQYF
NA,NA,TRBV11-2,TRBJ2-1,TGTGCCAGCAGATCCTTCAATGAGCAGTTCTTC,CASRSFNEQFF
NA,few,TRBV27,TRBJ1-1,TGTGCCAGCAGTGGATTATGGACACCGATGAACACTGAAGCTTTCTTT,CASSGLWTPMNTEAFF
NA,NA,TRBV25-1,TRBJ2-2,TGTGCCAGCAGTGAATCCGGCGGGCCCCCGGGGGAGCTGTTTTTT,CASSESGGPPGELFF
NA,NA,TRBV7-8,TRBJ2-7,TGTGCCAGCAGCTTAGCCGACGGTACCTACGAGCAGTACTTC,CASSLADGTYEQYF